A single sample is the source of the 13 T cell receptor beta chains below, sequenced in a study of cytomegalovirus exposure and HLA in healthy donors. Clones were read by immunoSEQ multiplex PCR, and TCRdb kept only the in-frame ones, dropping some. The sample consists of more than 200,000 clones, approximately 84% of them appearing once. Source material: PBMCs. The receptors shown here come from a man between 18 and 29 years old in good health and CMV-seropositive.

The J gene is TRBJ2-7, the V gene TRBV30; D unresolved. There are 15 residues in the CDR3. In germline, CDR1 is GTSNPN, CDR2 SVGIG (reference sequence). V was shortened by 0 bases and J by 1 base, with 13 bases between the two germline ends. In nucleotides, the CDR3 is TGTGCCTGGAGTGTAAGGGTAGGCCCGTCCTACGAGCAGTACTTC. The encoded protein is CAWSVRVGPSYEQYF.

In this sample, this clone turned up once. This chain connects TRBV29-1 to TRBJ1-1, with 9 bases identical to TRBD1. The ends lost 7 bases at V and 2 bases at J; junction bases unmatched: 8. The CDR3 is made up of 14 amino acids. CDR1 and CDR2 (germline): SQVTM, ANQGSEA. The CDR3 nucleotides read TGCAGCGCAGACCGACAGGGGGTAAACACTGAAGCTTTCTTT. Translated: CSADRQGVNTEAFF.

The chain joins TRBV2 to TRBJ1-4, with D hard to call. Trimming removed 1 base from V and 4 bases from J, with 7 bases in between. The CDR3 totals 14 residues. CDR1 is SNHLY, CDR2 FYNNEI, per germline. CDR3 region: CASSEVTVNEKLFF. The CDR3 DNA sequence: TGTGCCAGCAGTGAAGTAACGGTTAATGAAAAACTGTTTTTT.

The chain carries TRBV5-6 and TRBJ1-3; no definite D call. V was clipped by 0 bases and J by 0 bases, with 7 bases between them. CDR3 length equals 15 residues. Per germline, CDR1 SGHDT and CDR2 YYEEEE. The CDR3 coding sequence is TGTGCCAGCAGCTTGGCGGCGAGCTCTGGAAACACCATATATTTT. The encoded protein is CASSLAASSGNTIYF.

This clone is a singleton in its sample. This sequence joins TRBV10-1 and TRBJ2-1; 13 bases are a match to TRBD2. CDR3 length: 15 residues. The V gene end was trimmed by 6 bases and the J gene end by 6 bases; junction bases not matched to a gene: 5. Germline CDR1 WNHNN, CDR2 SYGVQD (reference sequence). CDR3 residues: CASRPGLAGRNEQFF. The CDR3, as DNA: TGCGCCAGCAGGCCGGGACTAGCGGGACGCAATGAGCAGTTCTTC.

The J gene is TRBJ2-5, the V gene TRBV4-1, with 7 nucleotides matching TRBD2. This CDR3 is 15 amino acids long. Trimming at V came to 3 bases and at J to 9 bases, leaving 13 bases not matched to a gene. The germline V gene has CDR1 MGHRA and CDR2 YSYEKL. CDR3 DNA sequence: TGCGCCAGCAGCCACCGAGGCGGGGGTGTTGGAGCCCAGTACTTC. Amino acid sequence: CASSHRGGGVGAQYF.

This chain links TRBV4-3 with TRBJ2-7; D possibly uses TRBD1 or TRBD2 (5 bases each). Germline CDR1 is LGHNA and CDR2 is YSLEER. CDR3 size: 16 residues. V was cut by 2 bases and J by 5 bases, with 19 bases left in between. The CDR3 bases are TGCGCCAGCAGCCAATCGTTGGGACCCCGCGGCCACGAGCAGTACTTC. Translation gives CASSQSLGPRGHEQYF.

This chain connects TRBV10-3 to TRBJ1-2; D not resolved. The CDR3 runs to 14 residues. CDR1 and CDR2 (germline): ENHRY, SYGVKD. Trimming pared 6 bases from V and 5 bases from J, leaving 16 bases between. In DNA, the CDR3 is TGTGCCATCAGGAACGAGGGCGGCTTTTATGGCTACACCTTC. It yields the protein CAIRNEGGFYGYTF.

This clone was detected only a few times. The chain couples TRBV20-1 to TRBJ2-1; D unresolved. Germline V gene sequence: CDR1 DFQATT, CDR2 SNEGSKA (reference sequence). The CDR3 covers 10 residues. V was pared by 6 bases and J by 10 bases, with 10 bases between. CDR3 amino acids: CSATQAEQFF. In DNA form, the CDR3 reads TGCAGTGCCACCCAGGCGGAGCAGTTCTTC.

The V call is TRBV11-3, the J call TRBJ2-7; TRBD1 might be the D (6 bases). Per the germline V gene, CDR1 is SGHNT and CDR2 is YENEEA. The CDR3 extends over 13 amino acids. Trimming removed 5 bases from V and 5 bases from J, with 13 bases in between. CDR3: CASSRTGSDEQYF. Here the CDR3 DNA reads TGTGCCAGCAGCCGTACAGGGTCTGACGAGCAGTACTTC.

The chain joins TRBV7-2 to TRBJ2-2; TRBD2 aligns across 7 bases. CDR3 length equals 18 residues. Germline lookup yields CDR1 SGHTA and CDR2 FQGNSA. The V gene end was trimmed by 9 bases and the J gene end by 4 bases; junction bases not matched to a gene: 20. The chain's CDR3 is CASRLLGDWRESTGELFF. The CDR3 region has the DNA TGTGCCAGTCGGTTACTAGGCGATTGGCGGGAGAGCACCGGGGAGCTGTTTTTT.

This clone has only a few counts. This chain uses TRBV4-2 with TRBJ2-6; D is ambiguous. Germline values: CDR1 LGHNA, CDR2 YNFKEQ. The CDR3 consists of 16 residues. Trimming left V 0 bases short and J 2 bases short, with 8 bases between. The CDR3 protein is CASSQDAGAGANVLTF. The DNA of the CDR3 is TGTGCCAGCAGCCAAGATGCCGGAGCTGGGGCCAACGTCCTGACTTTC.

The V and J genes are TRBV5-1 and TRBJ1-1; 7 nucleotides match TRBD1. Germline V lookup: CDR1 SGHRS, CDR2 YFSETQ. This CDR3 has 16 amino acids. After removal of 1 base from V and 3 bases from J, the junction contained 9 bases not matched to a gene. CDR3 amino acids: CASSLPIGQADTEAFF. CDR3 nucleotides: TGCGCCAGCAGCTTGCCCATTGGACAGGCGGACACTGAAGCTTTCTTT.